This TCR beta chain was recorded in a study of blood T cell repertoires in COVID-19. This CDR3 is built from 14 residues. Germline lookup yields CDR1 SEHNR and CDR2 FQNEAQ (reference sequence). Sequencing used immunoSEQ multiplex PCR; TCRdb keeps in-frame clones, though not all of them. The sample shows 45,000 or so clones, over 70% of them seen only once. The rearrangement joins TRBV7-9 to TRBJ1-3, with D uncertain. This sequence was found in a man in his 70s with acute or convalescent COVID-19. Sample: peripheral blood. DNA for the CDR3: TGTGCTTCCGCCCCAGGAGGAGGTGGAAACACCATATATTTT. It encodes CASAPGGGGNTIYF.